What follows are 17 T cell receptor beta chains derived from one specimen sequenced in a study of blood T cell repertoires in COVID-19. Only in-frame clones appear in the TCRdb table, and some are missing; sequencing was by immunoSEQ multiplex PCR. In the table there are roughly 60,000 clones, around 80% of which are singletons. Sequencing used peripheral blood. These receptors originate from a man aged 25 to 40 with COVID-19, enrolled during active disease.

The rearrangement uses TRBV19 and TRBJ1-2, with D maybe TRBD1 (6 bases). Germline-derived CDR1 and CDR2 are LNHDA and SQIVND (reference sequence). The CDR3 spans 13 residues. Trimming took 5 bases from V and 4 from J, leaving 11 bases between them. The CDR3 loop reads CASSWPGVYGYTF. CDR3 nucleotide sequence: TGTGCCAGTAGTTGGCCAGGGGTCTATGGCTACACCTTC.

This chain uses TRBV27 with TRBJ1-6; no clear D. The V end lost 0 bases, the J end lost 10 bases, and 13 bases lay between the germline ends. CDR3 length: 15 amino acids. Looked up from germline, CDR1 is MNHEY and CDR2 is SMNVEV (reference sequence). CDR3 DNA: TGTGCCAGCAGTTTATCCCGAGGCCGTGAGTCACCCCTCCACTTT. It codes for CASSLSRGRESPLHF.

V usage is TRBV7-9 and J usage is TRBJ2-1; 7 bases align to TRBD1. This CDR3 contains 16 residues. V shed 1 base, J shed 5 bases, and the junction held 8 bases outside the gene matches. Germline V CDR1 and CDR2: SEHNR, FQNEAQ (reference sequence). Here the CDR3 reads CASSLGSGTANNEQFF. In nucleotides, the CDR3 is TGTGCCAGCAGCTTAGGATCAGGGACAGCCAACAATGAGCAGTTCTTC. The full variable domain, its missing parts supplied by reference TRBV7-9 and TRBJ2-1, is DTGVSQNPRHKITKRGQNVTFRCDPISEHNRLYWYRQTLGQGPEFLTYFQNEAQLEKSRLLSDRFSAERPKGSFSTLEIQRTEQGDSAMYLCASSLGSGTANNEQFFGPGTRLTVL.

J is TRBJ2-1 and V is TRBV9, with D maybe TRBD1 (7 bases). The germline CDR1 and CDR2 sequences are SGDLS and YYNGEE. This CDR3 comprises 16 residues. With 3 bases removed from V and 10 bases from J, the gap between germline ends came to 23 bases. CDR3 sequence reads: CASSARDSASGREQFF. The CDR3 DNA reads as TGTGCCAGCAGCGCCCGGGACAGCGCGAGCGGGCGGGAGCAGTTCTTC.

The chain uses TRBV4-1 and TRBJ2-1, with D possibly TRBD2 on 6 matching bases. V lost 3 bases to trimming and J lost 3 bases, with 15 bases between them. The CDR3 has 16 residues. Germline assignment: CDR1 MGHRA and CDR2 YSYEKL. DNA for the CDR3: TGCGCCAGCAGCCATGAGGTGCGGGACCTCTACAATGAGCAGTTCTTC. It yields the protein CASSHEVRDLYNEQFF.

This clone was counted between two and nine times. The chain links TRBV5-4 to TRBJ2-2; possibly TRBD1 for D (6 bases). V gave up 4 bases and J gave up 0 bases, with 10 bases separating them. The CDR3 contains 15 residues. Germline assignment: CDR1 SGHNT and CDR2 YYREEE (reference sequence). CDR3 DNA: TGTGCCAGCAGCCGGACAGCCGCGAACACCGGGGAGCTGTTTTTT. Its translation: CASSRTAANTGELFF.

CDR3 protein: CAISSSPGGEDELFF. As DNA, the CDR3 is TGTGCCATCAGTTCCTCCCCAGGGGGTGAGGACGAACTGTTTTTT. This rearrangement joins TRBV10-3 to TRBJ1-4; 7 positions agree with TRBD1. After removal of 5 bases from V and 12 bases from J, the junction contained 15 bases not matched to a gene. The CDR3 extends over 15 amino acids. From germline, CDR1 is ENHRY and CDR2 SYGVKD.

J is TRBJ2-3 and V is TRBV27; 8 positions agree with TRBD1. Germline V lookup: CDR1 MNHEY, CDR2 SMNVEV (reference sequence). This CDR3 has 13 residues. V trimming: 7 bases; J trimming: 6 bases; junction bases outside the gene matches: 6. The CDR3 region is CASTQGAGDTQYF. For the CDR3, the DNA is TGTGCCAGCACCCAGGGGGCTGGGGATACGCAGTATTTT.

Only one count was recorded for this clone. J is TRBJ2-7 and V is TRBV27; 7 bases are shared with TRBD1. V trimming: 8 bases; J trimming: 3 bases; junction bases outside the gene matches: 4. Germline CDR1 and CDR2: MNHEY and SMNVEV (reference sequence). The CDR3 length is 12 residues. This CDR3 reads CASGTANYEQYF. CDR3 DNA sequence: TGTGCCAGCGGGACAGCGAACTACGAGCAGTACTTC.

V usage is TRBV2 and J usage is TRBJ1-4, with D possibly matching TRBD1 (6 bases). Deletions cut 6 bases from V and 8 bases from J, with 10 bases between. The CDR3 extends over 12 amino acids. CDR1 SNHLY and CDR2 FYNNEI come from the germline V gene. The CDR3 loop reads CASRIDREKLFF. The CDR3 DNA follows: TGTGCCAGCAGAATCGACAGGGAAAAACTGTTTTTT.

The CDR3 bases are TGTGCCAGCAACCAGGGAAACACCATATATTTT. The encoded protein is CASNQGNTIYF. The chain couples TRBV12-3 or TRBV12-4 to TRBJ1-3, with D unclear. The length of the CDR3 is 11 residues. The V end lost 7 bases, the J end lost 4 bases, and 5 bases lay between the germline ends.

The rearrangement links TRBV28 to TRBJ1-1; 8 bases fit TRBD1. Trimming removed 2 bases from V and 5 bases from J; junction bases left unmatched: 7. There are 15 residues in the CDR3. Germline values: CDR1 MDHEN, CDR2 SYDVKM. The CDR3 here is CASSLPGQGQTEAFF. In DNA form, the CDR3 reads TGTGCCAGCAGTTTACCCGGACAGGGTCAAACTGAAGCTTTCTTT.

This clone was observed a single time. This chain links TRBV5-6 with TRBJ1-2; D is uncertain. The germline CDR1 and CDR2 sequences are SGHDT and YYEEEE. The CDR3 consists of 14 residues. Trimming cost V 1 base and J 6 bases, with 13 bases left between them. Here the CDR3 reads CASSLINSLNGYTF. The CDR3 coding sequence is TGTGCCAGCAGCTTGATTAACAGTTTAAATGGCTACACCTTC.

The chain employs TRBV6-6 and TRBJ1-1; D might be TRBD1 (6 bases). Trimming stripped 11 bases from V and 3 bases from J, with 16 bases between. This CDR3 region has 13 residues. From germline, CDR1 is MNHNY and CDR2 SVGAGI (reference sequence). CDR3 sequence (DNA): TGTGCCGTCGAGGGAGGGGGAGACACTGAAGCTTTCTTT. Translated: CAVEGGGDTEAFF.

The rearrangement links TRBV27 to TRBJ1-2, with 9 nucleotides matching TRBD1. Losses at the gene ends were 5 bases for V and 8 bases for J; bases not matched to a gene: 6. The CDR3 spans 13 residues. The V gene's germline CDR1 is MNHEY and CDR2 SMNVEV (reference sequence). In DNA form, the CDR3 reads TGTGCCAGCAGTACCACAGGGGGCGGAGGCTACACCTTC. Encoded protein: CASSTTGGGGYTF.

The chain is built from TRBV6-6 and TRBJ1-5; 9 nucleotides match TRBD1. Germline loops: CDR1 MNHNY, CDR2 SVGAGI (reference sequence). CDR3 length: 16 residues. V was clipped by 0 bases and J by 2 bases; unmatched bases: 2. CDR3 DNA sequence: TGTGCCAGCAGTTACTCGACAGGGGGAGGCAATCAGCCCCAGCATTTT. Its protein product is CASSYSTGGGNQPQHF.

The CDR3 loop reads CSVPTSGDSSYEQYF. The DNA for the CDR3 is TGCAGCGTGCCGACTAGCGGCGACAGCTCCTACGAGCAGTACTTC. The rearrangement uses TRBV29-1 and TRBJ2-7; TRBD2 agrees at 9 bases. The CDR3 length is 15 residues. Germline assignment: CDR1 SQVTM and CDR2 ANQGSEA. V trimming: 6 bases; J trimming: 0 bases; junction bases outside the gene matches: 9.